This is a list of T cell receptor beta chains from one sample in a study of T cell responses to AZD1222 COVID-19 vaccine. The repertoire was sequenced with immunoSEQ multiplex PCR; TCRdb's copy has only in-frame clones and lacks some. The sample lists 150,000 to 200,000 clones; just over 90% were seen once. The source was peripheral blood, collected 28 days after the second AZD1222 dose. The receptors originated from an adult who received the AZD1222 COVID-19 vaccine. The CDR3 runs from the conserved cysteine through the conserved F or W. The D gene is left open where the match is weak. Only part of the rows carry a size: once, few, many, or a class if the clone is expanded.

v_call,clone_size,j_call,d_call,cdr3_aa,cdr3_nt
TRBV2,.,TRBJ1-5,.,CASSETVSNQPQHF,TGTGCCAGCAGTGAGACAGTTAGCAATCAGCCCCAGCATTTT
TRBV7-9,.,TRBJ2-7,TRBD1,CASSSDRGPSYEQYF,TGTGCCAGCAGCTCTGACAGGGGCCCCTCTTACGAGCAGTACTTC
TRBV27,.,TRBJ2-2,.,CASSLSGDTYVDTGELFF,TGTGCCAGCAGTTTATCGGGGGACACATACGTCGACACCGGGGAGCTGTTTTTT
TRBV18,.,TRBJ1-5,.,CASSQDSDNQPQHF,TGTGCCAGCTCTCAAGACAGCGACAATCAGCCCCAGCATTTT
TRBV11-2,.,TRBJ2-7,.,CASSPPGPKSSYEQYF,TGTGCCAGCAGCCCACCGGGACCGAAAAGCTCCTACGAGCAGTACTTC
TRBV9,once,TRBJ1-1,.,CASSVGENTEAFF,TGTGCCAGCAGCGTAGGAGAGAACACTGAAGCTTTCTTT
TRBV6-4,.,TRBJ2-1,TRBD2,CASSDSPSGAYNEQFF,TGTGCCAGCAGTGACTCCCCTAGCGGGGCCTACAATGAGCAGTTCTTC
TRBV9,.,TRBJ2-2,.,CASSVAPSYSGELFF,TGTGCCAGCAGCGTAGCCCCTTCCTATAGCGGGGAGCTGTTTTTT
TRBV7-8,.,TRBJ1-6,.,CASSPTRWKGLDSPLHF,TGTGCCAGCAGCCCCACTCGGTGGAAGGGTTTAGATTCACCCCTCCACTTT
TRBV7-9,once,TRBJ1-1,.,CASSLDVGGHAFF,TGTGCCAGCAGCTTAGATGTTGGTGGACATGCTTTCTTT
TRBV5-1,.,TRBJ2-1,TRBD1,CASSLGTGSYNEQFF,TGCGCCAGCAGCTTAGGGACAGGGTCCTACAATGAGCAGTTCTTC
TRBV18,.,TRBJ2-3,TRBD1,CASSPGTLTGGAYTQYF,TGTGCCAGCTCACCCGGGACTTTGACAGGGGGCGCATATACGCAGTATTTT
TRBV7-8,.,TRBJ1-4,.,CASSRTSMRYNEKLFF,TGTGCCAGCAGCAGGACGTCCATGCGTTATAATGAAAAACTGTTTTTT
TRBV5-1,.,TRBJ2-5,TRBD1,CASSLGTGMGETQYF,TGCGCCAGCAGCTTGGGGACAGGGATGGGGGAGACCCAGTACTTC
TRBV6-5,.,TRBJ1-2,.,CAARQGTSNYGYTF,TGTGCCGCCCGTCAAGGGACATCTAACTATGGCTACACCTTC
TRBV7-7,.,TRBJ2-2,TRBD1,CASRQGPNTGELFF,TGTGCCAGCCGACAGGGACCGAACACCGGGGAGCTGTTTTTT
TRBV18,.,TRBJ1-2,.,CASSPPAGSGYTF,TGTGCCAGCTCACCACCCGCAGGGTCCGGCTACACCTTC
TRBV19,.,TRBJ1-3,.,CASSIGGPLGNTIYF,TGTGCCAGTAGTATTGGGGGACCCCTGGGAAACACCATATATTTT
TRBV4-1,.,TRBJ1-2,.,CASSQDVDSLNYGYTF,TGCGCCAGCAGCCAAGATGTCGACAGTCTGAACTATGGCTACACCTTC
TRBV18,.,TRBJ1-4,.,CASSPSGHKAEKLFF,TGTGCCAGCTCTCCCTCGGGACACAAGGCAGAAAAACTGTTTTTT
TRBV27,.,TRBJ1-1,TRBD1,CASSLSLWTGGPFF,TGTGCCAGCAGTTTATCGTTGTGGACAGGAGGGCCTTTCTTT
TRBV7-6,.,TRBJ2-7,TRBD2,CASSPGTSGGPYEQYF,TGTGCCAGCAGTCCCGGGACTAGCGGGGGGCCCTACGAGCAGTACTTC
TRBV29-1,.,TRBJ1-1,.,CSVMTATEAFF,TGCAGCGTTATGACAGCCACTGAAGCTTTCTTT
TRBV19,.,TRBJ1-2,TRBD1,CASSIAGTGGGHGYTF,TGTGCCAGTAGTATAGCAGGGACAGGGGGCGGCCATGGCTACACCTTC
TRBV6-4,.,TRBJ2-3,.,CASSDRGTDTQYF,TGTGCCAGCAGTGACAGAGGAACAGATACGCAGTATTTT
TRBV3-1/TRBV3-2,.,TRBJ1-1,.,CASNPGASNTEAFF,TGTGCCAGCAACCCAGGGGCCTCGAACACTGAAGCTTTCTTT
TRBV29-1,few,TRBJ1-4,.,CSVEGGTNEKLFF,TGCAGCGTTGAAGGCGGCACTAATGAAAAACTGTTTTTT
TRBV2,.,TRBJ1-2,TRBD1,CASREGADGYTF,TGTGCCAGCAGGGAGGGGGCAGATGGCTACACCTTC
TRBV7-9,.,TRBJ2-7,.,CASSLLGRVDEQYF,TGTGCCAGCAGCTTACTTGGCAGGGTGGACGAGCAGTACTTC
TRBV6-5,.,TRBJ1-1,.,CASSYSGERFTEAFF,TGTGCCAGCAGTTACTCAGGGGAGAGATTCACTGAAGCTTTCTTT
TRBV7-2,.,TRBJ2-2,.,CASSFRVNTGELFF,TGTGCCAGCAGCTTCCGGGTCAACACCGGGGAGCTGTTTTTT
TRBV5-1,once,TRBJ2-1,TRBD2,CASRSSGGYNEQFF,TGCGCCAGCAGATCTAGCGGGGGATACAATGAGCAGTTCTTC
TRBV10-3,.,TRBJ1-6,TRBD1,CAIRGQGSTSPLHF,TGTGCCATCAGGGGACAGGGGAGTACTTCACCCCTCCACTTT
TRBV12-3/TRBV12-4,once,TRBJ2-7,.,CASSLAHEQYF,TGTGCCAGCAGTTTAGCTCACGAGCAGTACTTC
TRBV5-6,.,TRBJ2-2,TRBD1,CASSGRTGERSGELFF,TGTGCCAGCAGCGGACGGACAGGGGAGCGATCCGGGGAGCTGTTTTTT
TRBV4-1,.,TRBJ1-1,.,CASSQALYGKNTEAFF,TGCGCCAGCAGCCAAGCGTTGTACGGGAAAAACACTGAAGCTTTCTTT
TRBV5-8,once,TRBJ1-1,.,CASSLVFWGRNTEAFF,TGTGCCAGCAGCTTGGTCTTCTGGGGCAGAAACACTGAAGCTTTCTTT
TRBV7-8,.,TRBJ1-5,.,CASSGGGHSNQPQHF,TGTGCCAGCAGCGGGGGGGGGCACTCAAATCAGCCCCAGCATTTT
TRBV19,.,TRBJ1-5,TRBD1,CASSIGDRAGQPQHF,TGTGCCAGTAGTATAGGGGACAGGGCGGGGCAGCCCCAGCATTTT
TRBV19,.,TRBJ1-4,.,CASSMKGHNLNFFNEKLFF,TGTGCCAGTAGTATGAAGGGACATAACCTAAACTTTTTTAATGAAAAACTGTTTTTT
TRBV5-1,.,TRBJ2-1,.,CASSLALVSYNEQFF,TGCGCCAGCAGCTTGGCTCTGGTCTCCTACAATGAGCAGTTCTTC
TRBV6-5,.,TRBJ1-4,TRBD1,CASREGAANEKLFF,TGTGCCAGCAGGGAGGGGGCTGCTAATGAAAAACTGTTTTTT
TRBV6-5,.,TRBJ2-1,.,CASSITVSSYNEQFF,TGTGCCAGCAGTATTACAGTGAGCTCCTACAATGAGCAGTTCTTC
TRBV6-1,.,TRBJ1-2,TRBD1,CASRPGQGRIGGYTF,TGTGCCAGCAGACCCGGACAGGGGAGGATCGGAGGCTACACCTTC
TRBV12-5,.,TRBJ1-1,.,CASGLSPGQVTMEAFF,TGTGCTAGTGGTTTGTCCCCGGGACAAGTGACTATGGAAGCTTTCTTT
TRBV7-9,.,TRBJ1-2,.,CASSLTGSDGYTF,TGTGCCAGCAGCTTGACAGGCTCGGATGGCTACACCTTC
TRBV28,.,TRBJ2-5,.,CASSLGTRREETQYF,TGTGCCAGCAGTTTAGGGACAAGGAGGGAAGAGACCCAGTACTTC
TRBV5-1,.,TRBJ1-1,.,CASSLQGNTEAFF,TGCGCCAGCAGCCTACAGGGTAACACTGAAGCTTTCTTT
TRBV10-2,.,TRBJ1-1,.,CASSRHTPAGGLGTEAFF,TGCGCCAGCAGCCGGCATACACCGGCGGGGGGGTTAGGCACTGAAGCTTTCTTT
TRBV9,.,TRBJ2-1,TRBD2,CASSVATERGAEQFF,TGTGCCAGCAGCGTAGCTACGGAGCGGGGGGCCGAGCAGTTCTTC
TRBV6-5,.,TRBJ1-1,.,CASSWNRENTEAFF,TGTGCCAGCAGCTGGAACAGGGAGAACACTGAAGCTTTCTTT
TRBV9,few,TRBJ1-1,.,CASSPTGQPNTEAFF,TGTGCCAGCAGCCCCACCGGGCAGCCGAACACTGAAGCTTTCTTT
TRBV9,.,TRBJ2-1,.,CASSVGGRVDEQFF,TGTGCCAGCAGCGTCGGGGGGCGCGTAGATGAGCAGTTCTTC
TRBV10-2,.,TRBJ1-5,TRBD1,CASSVTGGNQPQHF,TGCGCCAGCAGTGTGACAGGGGGCAATCAGCCCCAGCATTTT
TRBV10-3,.,TRBJ2-3,.,CAIGADPYSTDTQYF,TGTGCCATCGGGGCGGACCCATATAGCACAGATACGCAGTATTTT
TRBV7-6,.,TRBJ2-5,TRBD1,CASSGTGGQETQYF,TGTGCCAGCAGCGGGACAGGGGGCCAAGAGACCCAGTACTTC
TRBV2,.,TRBJ1-2,.,CASTMDRDYGYTF,TGTGCCAGCACCATGGATCGGGACTATGGCTACACCTTC